The sequence of this T cell receptor beta chain was determined in a study of T cell repertoires in cytomegalovirus infection. About the study: Recently described HLA-C-restricted plus well-studied HLA-B-restricted CMV epitopes were used.

A single record per CDR3 protein comes from TCRdb applying MiXCR to the reads. The sample gives hundreds of thousands of distinct CDR3 sequences, around 32% of which show up once; over 10% is in the top ten. Only a few counts were recorded for this clonotype. Its matching antigen is unknown. Germline V gives CDR1 LGHNA, CDR2 YSLEER. The CDR3 is made up of 16 amino acids. V was clipped by 0 bases and J by 4 bases, with 13 bases between them. The input for sequencing was cultured CD8+ T cells from PBMCs, taken from culture after CMV antigen stimulation. This sequence originates from a human donor in good health (CMV status not recorded). Some clones in this sample may be carry-over from other donors' samples. J is TRBJ2-1 and V is TRBV4-3, with D unclear. The CDR3 reads CASSQETGVGYNEQFF. The CDR3 DNA reads TGCGCCAGCAGCCAAGAAACTGGGGTCGGGTACAATGAGCAGTTCTTC.